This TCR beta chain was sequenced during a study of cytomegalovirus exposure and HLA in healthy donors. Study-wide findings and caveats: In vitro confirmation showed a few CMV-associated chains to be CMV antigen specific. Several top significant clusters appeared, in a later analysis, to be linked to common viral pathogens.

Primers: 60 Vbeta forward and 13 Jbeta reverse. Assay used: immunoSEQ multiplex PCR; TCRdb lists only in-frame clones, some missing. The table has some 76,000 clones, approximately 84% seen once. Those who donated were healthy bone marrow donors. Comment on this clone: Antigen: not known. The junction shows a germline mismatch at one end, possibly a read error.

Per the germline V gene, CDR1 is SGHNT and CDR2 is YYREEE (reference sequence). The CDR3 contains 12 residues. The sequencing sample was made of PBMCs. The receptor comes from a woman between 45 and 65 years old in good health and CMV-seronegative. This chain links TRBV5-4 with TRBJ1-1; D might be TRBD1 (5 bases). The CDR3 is CASSSPERGVVF. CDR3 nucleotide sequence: TGTGCCAGCAGCTCCCCAGAACGGGGGGTCGTCTTT. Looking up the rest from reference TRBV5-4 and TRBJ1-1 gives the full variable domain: ETGVTQSPTHLIKTRGQQVTLRCSSQSGHNTVSWYQQALGQGPQFIFQYYREEENGRGNFPPRFSGLQFPNYSSELNVNALELDDSALYLCASSSPERGVVFGQGTRLTVV.